This T cell receptor (beta chain) was recovered during a study of cytomegalovirus exposure and HLA in healthy donors (dated by TCRdb to about 2017). In terms of the full investigation: According to an earlier analysis of 550 to 700 of the donors, 150 million to 200 million T cells yielded 100 million or so unique TCR beta sequences and about 300 Gb of sequence data. An early release covering over 500 HLA-typed donors comprised approximately 290 gigabases of sequencing data and some 79 million unique TCR sequences. Of the approximately 400 genotyped donors, 81% fell in the genetic ancestry cluster associated with self-reported Caucasian donors. The study aimed to test whether signatures of past pathogen exposure could be identified by cataloging public T cell receptors. The T cell repertoires of roughly 660 subjects were profiled by immunosequencing and related to cytomegalovirus serostatus. In addition to the first cohort of about 650 subjects, a separate validation cohort of approximately 120 different subjects was used. The study combined high-throughput TCR immunosequencing, statistical association of individual TCRs with disease status, and machine learning to predict cytomegalovirus infection status. In a later analysis, previously published TCR beta repertoires from 500 to 750 donors were re-analyzed and high-resolution HLA genotyping was added so that TCR occurrence patterns could be studied. The later analysis used no new phenotypic data to find candidate immune exposures, relying instead on TCR beta sequences and their occurrence across donors. An earlier analysis of 587 of the donors used high-throughput TCR beta sequencing to judge whether each TCR beta V gene segment behaved as functional or pseudogenic. Donor age, sex, ethnicity and CMV serostatus were compiled alongside the repertoire data. In a later genetic analysis, genome-wide SNP genotypes for 398 of the 666 donors were used, and that subset was treated as a discovery cohort. All discovery cohort repertoires had been generated using a single sequencing platform. Class I and class II HLA loci were covered by the typing at four-digit resolution. Typing coverage differed by locus: A, B, C, DRB1 and DQB1 were typed in about 620-630 donors, DQA1 in about 500, DPA1 in around 610, and DPB1 in 472. About 5 DR-DQ haplotypes were handled as single units for association and clustering, since linkage in the cohort was strong. Across 300 to 500 genotyped donors of the cohort, an average of roughly 230,000 unique TCR beta nucleotide sequences per donor were sequenced, and approximately 17% of those sequences were non-productive.

The cohort was made up of about 610 healthy bone marrow donors. All cohort members were sampled while nominally healthy, although unrecorded immune exposures were likely present. CMV serostatus was recorded as positive for about 300 and negative for about 50% of the roughly 670 cohort members, whereas no CMV serostatus was recorded for the donor in question. A peripheral blood sample was provided by each donor, and peripheral blood mononuclear cells were used for TCR beta sequencing. The Qiagen DNeasy Blood Extraction Kit was used to extract genomic DNA from the blood cell samples. From cysteine to phenylalanine, the CDR3 is 12 amino acids long. The DNA shown is the 36-base CDR3, in frame from base 1. The germline V gene (reference sequence) gives CDR1 as SEHNR and CDR2 as FQNEAQ. V is clipped by 3 bases and J by 7 bases, and the sequence between their germline boundaries is 10 bases long. This clone appeared a single time. Its antigen has not been determined. Base qualities were left out, and no much larger clone turns up one base away.

What the work shows at the level of the full study, not this receptor alone: An earlier analysis of approximately 570 of the donors showed that most TCR beta V segments appeared in productive rearrangements either about 87% or about 30% of the time, which broadly matched IMGT annotations. In vitro tests confirmed that a few of the cytomegalovirus-associated TCR beta chains recognize cytomegalovirus antigens. Correlated functional status among segregating V segments might be attributable to linkage disequilibrium, but an unknown experimental factor could not be ruled out. In a later analysis, some 17,000 TCR beta sequences were associated with specific HLA alleles at a false discovery rate of 0.05. Across donors, most TCR sequences were observed very rarely, whereas some public TCRs were present in many individuals. A further reported finding was that TCR beta sequences accurately predicted the HLA-A and HLA-B alleles for most subjects in the first cohort. When HLA alleles, especially DR and DQ, strongly co-occurred, TCR associations were difficult to assign to individual alleles. The authors suggested that the approach could potentially be generalized to other disease states and immunological phenotypes. In a later analysis, HLA-associated TCR beta chains showed more clonal expansion and lower generation probabilities than non-associated chains that were equally common. Roughly uniform sequencing depth across donors was assumed in presence/absence analyses, although this assumption may not hold. This cohort had only TCR beta chains sequenced, and the lack of alpha or paired-chain data limited which features could be detected. A total of 150 or so TCR beta chains were listed by the study as associated with cytomegalovirus. Some IMGT-functional V segments, including TRBV6-2 and TRBV6-3, could not be told apart with the 87-base-pair reads, so those segments were excluded. Compared with the 666-donor mean, donors in an Asian-associated ancestry cluster had fewer N-insertions in productive TCRs, according to a later genetic analysis. A later analysis found that most CMV-associated TCR beta chains appeared HLA-restricted, with HLA associations seemingly driven largely by CMV exposure. According to a later analysis, parvovirus B19, influenza, CMV and Epstein-Barr virus appeared linked to several top co-occurrence clusters. V-gene and J-gene trimming of TCR beta chains was associated with a missense DCLRE1C variant in a later genetic analysis, and the association was replicated in an independent cohort. Because HLA typing was missing for some donors at each locus, association tests included only the typed subset. The earlier analysis of some 560 of the donors excluded fewer than 20 rarely observed V segments, including chromosome 9 orphons, because counts were too low. Cytomegalovirus status was reported to be diagnosed by the classifier with high specificity and sensitivity in both the original and validation cohorts. In a later analysis, the rate of TCR association differed among HLA loci, with DRB1 alleles having the most associated TCRs and HLA-C alleles having the fewest. The only immune exposure information available for the cohort was CMV serostatus. A group of highly shared sequence variants was considered likely to be a technical artifact of the sequencing pipeline.

Libraries came from the immunoSEQ multiplex PCR assay. For the multiplex PCR, a mixture combining 60 forward primers for TCR Vbeta segments and 13 reverse primers for TCR Jbeta segments was used. The CDR3 region of rearranged TCR beta genes was amplified from genomic DNA by a multiplex PCR assay. The amplified TCR beta libraries were sequenced on the Illumina HiSeq System as 87-base-pair reads. The study's processing was this. In a later analysis, roughly 80 million unique TCR beta chains were counted across the 500 to 700 repertoires, and roughly 10 million of these chains were shared by at least two donors. Raw reads were error-corrected and collapsed into unique sequences by a nearest-neighbor algorithm in which closely related sequences were merged to remove PCR and sequencing errors. CDR3 sequences were aligned to IMGT reference sequences to assign V, D and J gene segments. For a sequence to be retained, at least a six-nucleotide match to both a V gene segment and a J gene segment was required. A rearrangement counted as productive if the CDR3 had no stop codons and remained in frame with V and J, and every other rearrangement counted as non-productive. CDR3 was defined by IMGT convention, running from the second conserved V-encoded cysteine to the conserved J-encoded phenylalanine. The earlier analysis of about 590 of the donors excluded sequences that lacked an unambiguous match to a single V gene segment. In an earlier analysis of approximately 550 of the donors, V segments were called functional above 56.7% productive rearrangements and were called segregating when the between-donor standard deviation exceeded 5%. A statistical classification framework was developed to diagnose cytomegalovirus status using the catalog of TCR beta chain sequences. In a later analysis, V and J genes were assigned by comparing TCR nucleotide sequences against IMGT/GENE-DB human TR gene sequences. The TCRdist pipeline was used in a later analysis to assign CDR3 sequences and most-parsimonious VDJ recombination scenarios. A later analysis defined each TCR beta chain by its CDR3 amino acid sequence plus V-gene family, and excluded reads lacking a unique V-gene family. As a way to deal with suspected cross-contamination and a sequencing artifact, a later analysis dropped 450 to 600 nucleotide sequences that were highly shared and had low generation probability. In a later analysis, a clonal expansion index was calculated for each public chain from normalized within-repertoire ranks of inferred template counts. In a later analysis, generation probabilities were computed using a VDJ recombination model fitted to out-of-frame rearrangements, and the results were checked against IGoR. In a later analysis, hypergeometric tests were used to score TCR-TCR, TCR-HLA and TCR-CMV co-occurrence, with a repertoire-size bias correction applied to TCR pairs. False discovery rates were estimated in a later analysis by permuting HLA or CMV assignments 20 times. In a later analysis, co-occurring TCRs were grouped using DBSCAN, with TCRdist sequence similarity added in when clustering inside HLA-allele-positive subsets. Repertoires with fewer than 30,000 or more than 120,000 public chains, plus five repertoires with anomalous nucleotide sharing, were excluded from co-occurrence clustering. TCRdb obtained this table from immuneACCESS and retained in-frame rearrangements with V and J assigned. These tables miss some clones; where compared with another copy, unresolved V genes account for less than half of the shortfall, and the remainder is unexplained. The D gene and trimming were derived from the DNA, and the V and J assignments and clone size from that table. For this sample there are approximately 160,000 clones; 75% to 90% appear just once. The ten largest clones capture about 1.9% of the sample.

This TCR was sampled from a human donor in good health. The rearranged segments are TRBV7-9 and TRBJ2-7; a confident D gene designation cannot be given. The sequenced material came from PBMCs. CDR3 loop: CASSFGVGEQYF. The bases are TGTGCCAGCAGCTTTGGAGTCGGGGAGCAGTACTTC.